This record covers a single T cell receptor beta chain. Its antigen is unknown. This record comes from a study of shared clonotypes between healthy human individuals. On the study more broadly: CD8 memory received one plate per donor, CD8 naive two, CD4 memory three and CD4 naive three. General study findings and limits: Relative to their counterparts shared across all four donors, non-shared clonotypes exhibited diminished generation probabilities. The sole specimen, blood, was sampled, and tissue repertoires likely differ.

CD4+ cells were split into CD45RA+ naive and CD45RA-negative memory subsets. The method was immunoSEQ multiplex PCR; TCRdb's version includes in-frame clones alone and lacks a portion of them. The sample carries some 1.1 million clones, around three quarters recorded once. The CDR3 is 14 residues long. Germline values: CDR1 MNHNS, CDR2 SASEGT. Between the trimmed V and J ends, which lost 6 bases and 1 base, there was a span of 10 bases. The receptor was isolated from a man younger than 35 in good health. Some clones in this sample may be carry-over from other donors' samples. This chain connects TRBV6-1 to TRBJ1-5; a possible D gene is TRBD1 (6 bases). Sample: memory CD4+ T cells from PBMCs. Subset of the sample: CD45RA-negative fraction. CDR3 bases: TGTGCCAGCAGAGGGGGGTTCAGCAATCAGCCCCAGCATTTT. Its protein is CASRGGFSNQPQHF.